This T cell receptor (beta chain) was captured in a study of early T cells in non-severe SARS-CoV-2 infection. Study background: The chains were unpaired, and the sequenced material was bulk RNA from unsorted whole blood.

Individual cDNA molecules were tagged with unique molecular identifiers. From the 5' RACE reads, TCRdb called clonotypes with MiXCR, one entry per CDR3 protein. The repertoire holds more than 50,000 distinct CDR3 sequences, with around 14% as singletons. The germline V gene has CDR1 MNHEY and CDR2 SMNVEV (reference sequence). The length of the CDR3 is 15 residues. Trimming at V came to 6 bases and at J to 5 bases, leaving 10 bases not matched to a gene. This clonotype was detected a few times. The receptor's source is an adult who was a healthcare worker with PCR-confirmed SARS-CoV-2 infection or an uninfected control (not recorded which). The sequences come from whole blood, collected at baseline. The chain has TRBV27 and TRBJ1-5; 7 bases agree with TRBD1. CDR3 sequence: CASRPLRDSDQPQHF. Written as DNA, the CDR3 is TGTGCCAGCAGACCCCTCCGGGACAGCGATCAGCCCCAGCATTTT.